A single sample is the source of the 18 T cell receptor beta chains below, sequenced in a study of cytomegalovirus exposure and HLA in healthy donors. Amplification used 60 Vbeta primers and 13 Jbeta primers. Using immunoSEQ multiplex PCR, the repertoire was profiled, and TCRdb retains in-frame clones only, with some absent. The sample has about 120,000 clones; around 74% are singletons. The sample taken for sequencing was PBMCs. These receptors came from a man aged 55-75 years in good health and CMV-seropositive.

The rearrangement links TRBV10-1 to TRBJ2-2, with 10 nucleotides matching TRBD1. The CDR3 runs 14 residues. Germline lookup yields CDR1 WNHNN and CDR2 SYGVQD (reference sequence). Trimming cost V 7 bases and J 5 bases; bases outside gene matches: 4. The CDR3: CASKGQGETGELFF. CDR3 in DNA: TGCGCCAGCAAAGGACAGGGGGAAACCGGGGAGCTGTTTTTT.

This chain uses TRBV27 with TRBJ2-5; 15 bases agree with TRBD2. The CDR3 length is 17 residues. Trimming took 3 bases from V and 1 from J; bases not matched to a gene: 3. Germline CDR1 reads MNHEY; CDR2 reads SMNVEV (reference sequence). The CDR3 loop reads CASSLAGLAGGQETQYF. For the CDR3, the DNA is TGTGCCAGCAGTTTGGCGGGACTAGCGGGGGGCCAAGAGACCCAGTACTTC.

The chain carries TRBV7-9 and TRBJ2-3; weak D call: TRBD2 (5 bases). This CDR3 comprises 16 residues. Germline CDR1 and CDR2: SEHNR and FQNEAQ (reference sequence). With 5 bases removed from V and 0 bases from J, the gap between germline ends came to 15 bases. CDR3 sequence: CASSPRSGFSTDTQYF. Here the CDR3 DNA reads TGTGCCAGCAGCCCCCGAAGCGGTTTTAGCACAGATACGCAGTATTTT.

The gene calls are TRBV28 and TRBJ1-2; D is uncertain. The V and J ends lost 6 bases and 2 bases respectively, with 13 bases between them. The CDR3 runs 14 residues. Germline values: CDR1 MDHEN, CDR2 SYDVKM. The CDR3 nucleotides are TGTGCCAGCAGGAACTACGGTGGCAACTATGGCTACACCTTC. It codes for CASRNYGGNYGYTF.

The rearrangement links TRBV30 to TRBJ2-3; 10 positions agree with TRBD2. The length of the CDR3 is 17 residues. CDR1 is GTSNPN, CDR2 SVGIG, per germline (reference sequence). The V and J ends lost 2 bases and 3 bases, in that order; junction bases with no gene match: 11. CDR3 loop: CAWSIAGGPGGTDTQYF. CDR3 DNA: TGTGCCTGGAGTATAGCGGGGGGCCCGGGGGGAACAGATACGCAGTATTTT.

J is TRBJ1-1 and V is TRBV28; TRBD1 is a possible D gene (5 bases). The CDR3 consists of 15 residues. Germline V gene lookup returns CDR1 MDHEN and CDR2 SYDVKM. V was cut by 7 bases and J by 1 base, with 16 bases left in between. CDR3 loop: CASKTRGWGNTEAFF. In DNA, the CDR3 is TGTGCCAGCAAGACGCGGGGGTGGGGGAACACTGAAGCTTTCTTT.

The chain recombines TRBV5-4 with TRBJ1-4; 11 bases align to TRBD1. Germline V CDR1 and CDR2: SGHNT, YYREEE (reference sequence). The CDR3 totals 17 residues. V trimming: 2 bases; J trimming: 8 bases; junction bases outside the gene matches: 11. The DNA of the CDR3 is TGTGCCAGCAGCTTTGGGGGACAGGGGGGGGAAGAGGAAAAACTGTTTTTT. This gives the protein CASSFGGQGGEEEKLFF.

The chain has TRBV7-6 and TRBJ1-5, with D possibly being TRBD1 (6 bases). This CDR3 is built from 15 residues. CDR1 is SGHVS, CDR2 FNYEAQ, per germline. V was cut by 3 bases and J by 0 bases, with 9 bases left in between. CDR3 sequence: CASSLTGFSNQPQHF. The CDR3 bases are TGTGCCAGCAGCTTGACAGGCTTTAGCAATCAGCCCCAGCATTTT. Using reference TRBV7-6 and TRBJ1-5 for the parts outside the CDR3, the full variable domain is GAGVSQSPRYKVTKRGQDVALRCDPISGHVSLYWYRQALGQGPEFLTYFNYEAQQDKSGLPNDRFSAERPEGSISTLTIQRTEQRDSAMYRCASSLTGFSNQPQHFGDGTRLSIL.

The chain combines TRBV29-1 with TRBJ1-1, with D perhaps TRBD1 (5 bases). V was pared by 5 bases and J by 6 bases, with 19 bases between. CDR1 SQVTM and CDR2 ANQGSEA come from the germline V gene. The CDR3 covers 14 residues. The CDR3 DNA reads TGCAGCGTTCCCCCAGGTGGGGGGAGGGCTGAAGCTTTCTTT. Its protein product is CSVPPGGGRAEAFF.

The rearrangement uses TRBV5-1 and TRBJ1-2; 8 nucleotides line up with TRBD1. The CDR3 totals 13 residues. Trimming at V came to 4 bases and at J to 10 bases, leaving 9 bases not matched to a gene. Germline V gene lookup returns CDR1 SGHRS and CDR2 YFSETQ. CDR3 sequence: CASSLDRADVYTF. CDR3 bases: TGCGCCAGCAGCCTGGACAGGGCTGATGTCTACACCTTC.

In DNA form, the CDR3 reads TGTGCCAGCAGTCCGGTAGCCAAAAACATTCAGTACTTC. Encoded protein: CASSPVAKNIQYF. J is TRBJ2-4 and V is TRBV5-6, with unresolved D. This CDR3 spans 13 amino acids. CDR1 SGHDT and CDR2 YYEEEE come from the germline V gene. Deletions cut 5 bases from V and 0 bases from J, with 6 bases between. The variable domain in full, with the rest retrieved from reference TRBV5-6 and TRBJ2-4, is DAGVTQSPTHLIKTRGQQVTLRCSPKSGHDTVSWYQQALGQGPQFIFQYYEEEERQRGNFPDRFSGHQFPNYSSELNVNALLLGDSALYLCASSPVAKNIQYFGAGTRLSVL.

The J gene is TRBJ1-5, the V gene TRBV29-1, with unresolved D. With 7 bases removed from V and 7 bases from J, the gap between germline ends came to 17 bases. The CDR3 loop spans 13 amino acids. Germline V CDR1 and CDR2: SQVTM, ANQGSEA. CDR3 region: CSALSAGGQPQHF. The CDR3 region has the DNA TGCAGCGCTCTATCAGCGGGCGGGCAGCCCCAGCATTTT.

The rearrangement joins TRBV9 to TRBJ2-3, with unresolved D. This CDR3 is built from 13 residues. V was shortened by 3 bases and J by 5 bases, with 10 bases between the two germline ends. Germline assignment: CDR1 SGDLS and CDR2 YYNGEE. CDR3 loop: CASSEPRRDTQYF. For the CDR3, the DNA is TGTGCCAGCAGCGAACCCCGTAGAGATACGCAGTATTTT.

The CDR3 here is CASSASGTAYEQYF. DNA for the CDR3: TGTGCCAGCAGCGCCTCTGGGACAGCCTACGAGCAGTACTTC. The chain uses TRBV7-2 and TRBJ2-7; 7 bases align to TRBD1. CDR1 is SGHTA, CDR2 FQGNSA, per germline. The J segment lost 2 bases and the V segment lost 5 bases, leaving 6 bases of the junction unmatched. CDR3 length: 14 residues.

This clone has a single count. The chain links TRBV5-1 to TRBJ2-1; TRBD1 aligns across 7 bases. The germline gives CDR1 SGHRS, CDR2 YFSETQ. The CDR3 is made up of 16 amino acids. V was pared by 3 bases and J by 0 bases, with 6 bases of the junction left unmatched. CDR3 loop: CASSSGQLSSYNEQFF. The CDR3 DNA is TGCGCCAGCAGCTCGGGACAGTTGAGCTCCTACAATGAGCAGTTCTTC.

The V and J genes are TRBV2 and TRBJ1-1; TRBD1 matches at 7 bases. The V segment lost 5 bases and the J segment 3 bases; nucleotides outside the gene matches: 9. The CDR3 is made up of 15 amino acids. Germline V lookup: CDR1 SNHLY, CDR2 FYNNEI. The CDR3 DNA reads TGTGCCAGCAGTAGGGCAGGGGGTTTTGACACTGAAGCTTTCTTT. It yields the protein CASSRAGGFDTEAFF.

CDR3 coding DNA: TGTGCCAGCAGCCCTAACCCGACAGGGTTTGGTGGCAATCAGCCCCAGCATTTT. This gives the protein CASSPNPTGFGGNQPQHF. This sequence joins TRBV5-5 and TRBJ1-5; TRBD1 matches 7 bases. Germline values: CDR1 SGHKS, CDR2 YYEKEE (reference sequence). J gave up 2 bases and V 4 bases, and 15 bases lay outside the gene matches. This CDR3 spans 18 amino acids.

The chain joins TRBV4-1 to TRBJ2-1, with 14 bases aligning to TRBD2. Germline CDR1 reads MGHRA; CDR2 reads YSYEKL. The CDR3 runs to 17 residues. Unmatched junction bases numbered 4, after V lost 4 bases and J lost 2 bases. CDR3 sequence: CASSRGLAGGPYNEQFF. DNA for the CDR3: TGCGCCAGCAGCCGCGGACTAGCGGGGGGACCCTACAATGAGCAGTTCTTC.